A single sample is the source of the 24 T cell receptor beta chains below, sequenced in a study of cytomegalovirus exposure and HLA in healthy donors. The PCR made use of 60 Vbeta and 13 Jbeta primers. The protocol was immunoSEQ multiplex PCR, while the TCRdb copy is restricted to in-frame clones and leaves out a portion. This sample has about 130,000 clones, with roughly 82% found just once. The sample taken for sequencing was PBMCs. The receptors originated from a woman in her sixties in good health and CMV-seropositive.

The chain joins TRBV2 to TRBJ2-7, with a possible D match to TRBD1 (6 bases). The germline V and J ends were trimmed by 8 bases and 4 bases, with 9 bases remaining between them. The germline V gene encodes CDR1 SNHLY and CDR2 FYNNEI. There are 11 residues in the CDR3. The CDR3 is CASGGKYEQYF. DNA for the CDR3: TGTGCCAGCGGGGGCAAATACGAGCAGTACTTC.

This clone was detected only a few times. J is TRBJ2-5 and V is TRBV7-2; D may be TRBD2 (7 bases). Gene TRBJ2-7 matches the end of the DNA better, so the J call may be wrong. From germline, CDR1 is SGHTA and CDR2 FQGNSA. This CDR3 comprises 15 residues. CDR3 in DNA: TGTGCCAGCAGCTCCGGAGGGGGGGGGAGGAACGAGCAGTACTTC. Its protein is CASSSGGGGRNEQYF.

The genes are TRBV10-3 and TRBJ2-1; TRBD2 agrees at 16 bases. Losses at the gene ends were 5 bases for V and 7 bases for J; bases not matched to a gene: 8. Germline V gives CDR1 ENHRY, CDR2 SYGVKD. This CDR3 region has 17 residues. The chain's CDR3 is CAISPGLAGGKGNEQFF. The CDR3 DNA reads as TGTGCCATCAGTCCGGGACTAGCGGGAGGGAAGGGAAATGAGCAGTTCTTC.

The J gene is TRBJ1-5, the V gene TRBV19; D remains ambiguous. Looked up from germline, CDR1 is LNHDA and CDR2 is SQIVND (reference sequence). Trimming removed 2 bases at V and 1 base at J, with 15 bases between. This CDR3 is built from 17 residues. The CDR3 protein is CASSIRRYQSSNQPQHF. The CDR3 DNA sequence: TGTGCCAGTAGTATACGCAGGTATCAATCAAGCAATCAGCCCCAGCATTTT.

This clone was seen only a few times. This chain connects TRBV5-1 to TRBJ2-3; TRBD2 might be the D (5 bases). The germline V gene has CDR1 SGHRS and CDR2 YFSETQ. V lost 7 bases, J lost 0 bases, and 12 bases lay in between. This CDR3 has 14 amino acids. Written as DNA, the CDR3 is TGCGCCAGCCGGAGCGGAGACAGCACAGATACGCAGTATTTT. Translating it yields CASRSGDSTDTQYF. Using reference TRBV5-1 and TRBJ2-3 for the parts outside the CDR3, the full variable domain is KAGVTQTPRYLIKTRGQQVTLSCSPISGHRSVSWYQQTPGQGLQFLFEYFSETQRNKGNFPGRFSGRQFSNSRSEMNVSTLELGDSALYLCASRSGDSTDTQYFGPGTRLTVL.

J is TRBJ1-2 and V is TRBV27; 7 bases map to TRBD1. Germline CDR1 MNHEY, CDR2 SMNVEV (reference sequence). J lost 8 bases, V lost 2 bases, and 8 bases had no gene match. The CDR3 consists of 14 residues. CDR3 protein: CASSLRDPTGGYTF. CDR3 sequence (DNA): TGTGCCAGCAGTTTACGGGACCCGACAGGGGGCTACACCTTC.

V usage is TRBV9 and J usage is TRBJ2-1; 9 bases are a match to TRBD2. CDR1 SGDLS and CDR2 YYNGEE come from the germline V gene. CDR3 length: 16 amino acids. Germline trimming cut 0 bases from V and 4 bases from J; bases unmatched to any gene: 5. Here the CDR3 reads CASSVAPSGIYNEQFF. CDR3 DNA sequence: TGTGCCAGCAGCGTAGCCCCTAGCGGGATATACAATGAGCAGTTCTTC.

The chain combines TRBV11-2 with TRBJ2-5, with 14 bases fitting TRBD2. Germline CDR1 and CDR2: SGHAT and FQNNGV. With V trimmed by 2 bases and J by 4 bases, 6 bases remained unmatched. The CDR3 is 17 amino acids. CDR3: CASSLPGLAGGGETQYF. The CDR3 DNA reads as TGTGCCAGCAGCTTACCTGGACTAGCGGGAGGAGGAGAGACCCAGTACTTC.

The chain couples TRBV15 to TRBJ2-7; the match to TRBD2 covers 7 bases. The CDR3 covers 15 residues. Trimming removed 1 base from V and 5 bases from J; junction bases left unmatched: 8. The V gene's germline CDR1 is LNHNV and CDR2 YYDKDF (reference sequence). The CDR3 DNA reads as TGTGCCACCAGCAGAGGCGGGGCGGGAGTCGACGAGCAGTACTTC. Translation gives CATSRGGAGVDEQYF.

V is TRBV30 and J is TRBJ1-6, with D possibly matching TRBD1 (6 bases). V lost 4 bases and J lost 8, with 12 bases in between. This CDR3 has 13 residues. In germline, CDR1 is GTSNPN, CDR2 SVGIG (reference sequence). This CDR3 is CAWNAQGDSPLHF. As DNA, the CDR3 is TGTGCCTGGAACGCACAGGGTGATTCACCCCTCCACTTT.

The chain's CDR3 is CASRLDRRRPMNTEAFF. As DNA, the CDR3 is TGTGCAAGTCGCTTAGATAGAAGGAGGCCTATGAACACTGAAGCTTTCTTT. This sequence joins TRBV12-2 and TRBJ1-1. TRBV12-2 is marked as a pseudogene. The CDR3 covers 17 residues.

This clone was seen a single time. J is TRBJ1-4 and V is TRBV15, with D possibly TRBD1 on 6 matching bases. There are 17 residues in the CDR3. From germline, CDR1 is LNHNV and CDR2 YYDKDF (reference sequence). The germline V and J ends were trimmed by 0 bases and 2 bases, with 13 bases remaining between them. The CDR3 region has the DNA TGTGCCACCAGCAGAGATCGGGCAGGGGTGACTAATGAAAAACTGTTTTTT. Residues: CATSRDRAGVTNEKLFF.

V gene TRBV18 combines with J gene TRBJ1-5, with 8 positions matching TRBD1. This CDR3 has 15 residues. Germline CDR1 is KGHSH and CDR2 is LQKENI. Trimming removed 6 bases from V and 1 base from J; junction bases left unmatched: 5. The CDR3 sequence: CASSPRDRSNQPQHF. The CDR3 nucleotides read TGTGCCAGCTCCCCCCGGGACAGGAGCAATCAGCCCCAGCATTTT.

The rearrangement uses TRBV14 and TRBJ2-5, with D uncertain. V lost 4 bases and J lost 4, with 4 bases in between. Germline lookup yields CDR1 SGHDN and CDR2 FVKESK. This CDR3 region has 11 residues. CDR3 DNA: TGTGCCAGCAGCCTGAGAGAGACCCAGTACTTC. Amino acid sequence: CASSLRETQYF.

This chain connects TRBV5-1 to TRBJ2-7; D call uncertain. Germline V lookup: CDR1 SGHRS, CDR2 YFSETQ. V was cut by 0 bases and J by 2 bases, with 9 bases left in between. The CDR3 contains 14 residues. The CDR3 spells CASSLVLEPYEQYF. The DNA of the CDR3 is TGCGCCAGCAGCTTGGTTTTAGAGCCCTACGAGCAGTACTTC.

The chain's CDR3 is CASSSHWTGGRDGYTF. The CDR3 DNA reads as TGTGCCAGTAGTTCCCACTGGACAGGGGGCCGAGATGGCTACACCTTC. The J gene is TRBJ1-2, the V gene TRBV19; 11 nucleotides agree with TRBD1. V dropped 5 bases and J dropped 6; count of bases not matched to a gene: 11. This CDR3 spans 16 amino acids. In germline, CDR1 is LNHDA, CDR2 SQIVND (reference sequence).

This clone was recorded a few times. The rearrangement uses TRBV5-1 and TRBJ1-5, with a tentative D call TRBD1 (5 bases). This CDR3 spans 14 amino acids. V lost 4 bases, J lost 2 bases, and 10 bases lay in between. CDR1 SGHRS and CDR2 YFSETQ come from the germline V gene. CDR3 residues: CASSQGVGNQPQHF. CDR3 DNA: TGCGCCAGCAGCCAGGGTGTTGGCAATCAGCCCCAGCATTTT.

The chain joins TRBV11-1 to TRBJ1-1; no clear D gene. From germline, CDR1 is SGHAT and CDR2 FQDESV (reference sequence). This CDR3 is built from 15 residues. Trimming left V 1 base short and J 5 bases short, with 14 bases between. This chain's CDR3 is CASSLDGDFGTEAFF. The CDR3 DNA reads as TGTGCCAGCAGCTTAGATGGTGATTTCGGTACTGAAGCTTTCTTT.

The V gene is TRBV7-3, the J gene TRBJ1-1, with 7 nucleotides matching TRBD1. The CDR3 is 15 amino acids. Germline trimming cut 4 bases from V and 5 bases from J; bases unmatched to any gene: 10. Germline V gene sequence: CDR1 SGHTA, CDR2 FQGTGA. In DNA, the CDR3 is TGTGCCAGCAGCTCTCGACAGGGTCCAGGGACTGAAGCTTTCTTT. Encoded protein: CASSSRQGPGTEAFF. Drawing the rest from reference TRBV7-3 and TRBJ1-1, the complete variable domain is GAGVSQTPSNKVTEKGKYVELRCDPISGHTALYWYRQSLGQGPEFLIYFQGTGAADDSGLPNDRFFAVRPEGSVSTLKIQRTERGDSAVYLCASSSRQGPGTEAFFGQGTRLTVV.

This sequence joins TRBV30 and TRBJ1-5, with D possibly matching TRBD1 (5 bases). Deletions cut 3 bases from V and 6 bases from J, with 12 bases between. Germline loops: CDR1 GTSNPN, CDR2 SVGIG (reference sequence). The CDR3 is made up of 13 amino acids. CDR3 sequence: CAWSRVGGQPQHF. DNA for the CDR3: TGTGCCTGGAGCAGGGTGGGGGGTCAGCCCCAGCATTTT. The full variable domain, with the rest looked up from reference TRBV30 and TRBJ1-5, is SQTIHQWPATLVQPVGSPLSLECTVEGTSNPNLYWYRQAAGRGLQLLFYSVGIGQISSEVPQNLSASRPQDRQFILSSKKLLLSDSGFYLCAWSRVGGQPQHFGDGTRLSIL.

This clone turned up a few times. J is TRBJ2-3 and V is TRBV11-2; D gene ambiguous. The CDR3 spans 14 residues. Germline loops: CDR1 SGHAT, CDR2 FQNNGV. The V end lost 0 bases, the J end lost 6 bases, and 10 bases lay between the germline ends. CDR3 residues: CASSLEAISDTQYF. The CDR3 DNA reads as TGTGCCAGCAGCTTAGAGGCCATCTCGGATACGCAGTATTTT. The full variable domain, in which reference TRBV11-2 and TRBJ2-3 provide the parts outside the CDR3, is EAGVAQSPRYKIIEKRQSVAFWCNPISGHATLYWYQQILGQGPKLLIQFQNNGVVDDSQLPKDRFSAERLKGVDSTLKIQPAKLEDSAVYLCASSLEAISDTQYFGPGTRLTVL.

This clone turned up a few times. The gene calls are TRBV2 and TRBJ1-2, with TRBD1 matching over 9 bases. Germline CDR1 and CDR2: SNHLY and FYNNEI. The CDR3 is 14 amino acids. The junction had 9 bases not matched to a gene; V was cut back by 6 bases and J by 7 bases. CDR3 coding DNA: TGTGCCAGCAGCCCCTCGGGGGGACAGGGTGGCTACACCTTC. This sequence encodes CASSPSGGQGGYTF.

V and J are TRBV19 and TRBJ1-2, with a possible D match to TRBD1 (6 bases). This CDR3 is built from 14 residues. Per germline, CDR1 LNHDA and CDR2 SQIVND (reference sequence). The V end was cut by 7 bases, the J end by 3 bases, with 15 bases between. DNA for the CDR3: TGTGCCAGTAATGAAAACCGACAGGACTATGGCTACACCTTC. Translated: CASNENRQDYGYTF.

V is TRBV30 and J is TRBJ1-2; tentatively, D is TRBD1 (5 bases). CDR3 length: 12 residues. Deletions cut 2 bases from V and 6 bases from J, with 10 bases between. Germline CDR1 is GTSNPN and CDR2 is SVGIG (reference sequence). CDR3 residues: CAWSFQGDGYTF. In DNA form, the CDR3 reads TGTGCCTGGAGTTTTCAGGGTGATGGCTACACCTTC. The full variable domain, completed using reference TRBV30 and TRBJ1-2, is SQTIHQWPATLVQPVGSPLSLECTVEGTSNPNLYWYRQAAGRGLQLLFYSVGIGQISSEVPQNLSASRPQDRQFILSSKKLLLSDSGFYLCAWSFQGDGYTFGSGTRLTVV.